This T cell receptor (beta chain) was obtained from a study of naive and memory T cell subsets. This clonotype has more than one count but fewer than ten. The CDR3 consists of 17 residues. V lost 3 bases and J lost 4; bases outside the gene matches: 8. Germline V lookup: CDR1 MDHEN, CDR2 SYDVKM. Both TRBC1 and TRBC2 were covered by a beta constant-region primer of two equimolar oligonucleotides. TCRdb re-called the UMI-ligation and nested PCR reads through MiXCR, storing one row per CDR3 protein. Here the sample spans some 150,000 distinct CDR3 sequences, over 15% being singletons. The rearrangement joins TRBV28 to TRBJ2-3, with 12 bases fitting TRBD2. Sequencing input: naive CD4+ T cells from blood. The sequence was collected from a human donor in good health. The CDR3 DNA reads as TGTGCCAGCAGTTTTATGACTAGCGGGAGTGGCGCAGATACGCAGTATTTT. Translated: CASSFMTSGSGADTQYF.